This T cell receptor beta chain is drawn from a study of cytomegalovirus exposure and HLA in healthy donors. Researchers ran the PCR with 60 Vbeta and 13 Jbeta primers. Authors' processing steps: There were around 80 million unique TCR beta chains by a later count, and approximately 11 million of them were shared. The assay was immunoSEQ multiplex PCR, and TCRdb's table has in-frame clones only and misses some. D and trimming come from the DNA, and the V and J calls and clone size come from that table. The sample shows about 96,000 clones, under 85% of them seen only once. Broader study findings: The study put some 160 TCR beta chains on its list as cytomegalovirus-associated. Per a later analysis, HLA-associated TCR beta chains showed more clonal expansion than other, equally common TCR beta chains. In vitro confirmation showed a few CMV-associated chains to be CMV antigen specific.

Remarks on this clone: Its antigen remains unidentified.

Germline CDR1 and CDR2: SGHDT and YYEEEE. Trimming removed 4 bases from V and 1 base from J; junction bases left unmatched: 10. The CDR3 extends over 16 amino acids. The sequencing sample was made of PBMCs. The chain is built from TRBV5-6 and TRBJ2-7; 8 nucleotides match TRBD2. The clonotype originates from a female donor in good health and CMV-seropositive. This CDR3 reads CASSAPGTSRSYEQYF. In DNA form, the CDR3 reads TGTGCCAGCAGCGCCCCCGGGACTAGTAGGTCCTACGAGCAGTACTTC. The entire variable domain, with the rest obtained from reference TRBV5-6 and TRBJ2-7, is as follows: DAGVTQSPTHLIKTRGQQVTLRCSPKSGHDTVSWYQQALGQGPQFIFQYYEEEERQRGNFPDRFSGHQFPNYSSELNVNALLLGDSALYLCASSAPGTSRSYEQYFGPGTRLTVT.